This T cell receptor (beta chain) was obtained from a study of blood T cell repertoires in COVID-19. Whole-study context: Sites in the United States, Italy and Spain provided acute and convalescent COVID-19 samples. PBMCs, B-cell-depleted T cells, or T cells were the source of the cDNA or gDNA that made up the material.

Seattle patients were enrolled while actively infected and followed longitudinally. Trimming pared 2 bases from V and 2 bases from J, leaving 8 bases between. The CDR3 sequence is 14 residues long. In germline, CDR1 is SGHKS, CDR2 YYEKEE (reference sequence). In the study's own analysis: Estimation of nucleated cell counts was performed using reference gene primer amplification. Using immunoSEQ multiplex PCR, the repertoire was profiled, and TCRdb retains in-frame clones only, with some absent. V and J calls and clone size are given by that table; D and trimming were obtained from the DNA. The sample has 300,000 to 400,000 clones; around 88% are singletons.

V usage is TRBV5-5 and J usage is TRBJ1-5; no firm D call. The source material was peripheral blood. The receptor was isolated from a woman aged 25 to 39 with COVID-19, enrolled during active disease. CDR3 sequence (DNA): TGTGCCAGCAGCTTTCGGTCGGGCAATCAGCCCCAGCATTTT. Amino acids: CASSFRSGNQPQHF.